This T cell receptor beta chain was sequenced in a study of T cells in tumors after PD-1 blockade (dated by TCRdb to 2018 to 2020). Context from the whole study: Exclusion criteria were prior checkpoint blockade, use of systemic immunosuppressants, or recent radiotherapy or other anti-cancer therapy within 4 weeks. Ongoing daily vismodegib 150 mg was also given to a subset of patients during anti-PD-1 treatment. RECIST version 1.1 was the standard used to evaluate clinical response. The study performed paired single-cell RNA and TCR sequencing on site-matched tumors from BCC or SCC patients before and after anti-PD-1 therapy. Pembrolizumab 200 mg every 3 weeks or cemiplimab 350 mg every 2 weeks was administered to patients. An average of roughly 27,000 TCR templates (range 554-99,264) and several thousand unique clonotypes was obtained for tumor samples, about 18-fold deeper than single-cell TCR sequencing.

Study-level results and caveats: Roughly 41% of the TCR clonotypes from tumors also showed up in blood, and some novel exhausted tumor clones were present in pre-treatment blood, which suggests peripheral recruitment. The source of novel T cell clones was not identified and could include lymphoid organs or rare unexpanded clones within the tumor or its periphery. Most exhausted CD8+ clones that expanded after therapy were novel clonotypes not detected before treatment, suggesting clonal replacement instead of reinvigoration of pre-existing clones. Clonal replacement was seen only when comparing pre- and post-treatment samples and not when comparing two pre-treatment samples, which argues against artifacts from biopsy timing or location.

There are 18 amino acids in the CDR3, from cysteine to phenylalanine inclusive. Just CDR3 DNA is preserved here, 54 bases in frame from base 1. This clone has just one count. Its antigen specificity is not known. No base quality values were provided; no much bigger clone lies one nucleotide off. The immunoSEQ platform was used to carry out deep TCRbeta sequencing. As for how the authors treated the data: For further analysis, only productive rearrangements were exported out of the immunoSEQ Analyzer. A two-sided binomial test with a Bonferroni-corrected P below 0.01 was used to call clones that significantly expanded or contracted between timepoints. T cell phenotypes were assigned to bulk TCRbeta clonotypes by matching to single-cell RNA+TCR-seq clones sharing the same TCRbeta sequence. Using bulk TCR sequencing data, clone enrichment in tumor was calculated by dividing a clone's tumor frequency by the same clone's PBMC frequency. GLIPH was used to group TCRs into specificity groups, clusters of distinct TCRs likely recognizing common antigens via shared CDR3 motifs. Held by TCRdb, this immuneACCESS table contains in-frame sequences only and omits some clones. Under half of the omission traces to an unresolved V gene where checked; the cause of the rest is unknown. The V and J calls and clone size are taken from that table; D and trimming were inferred from the DNA. The sample data list a few thousand clones, and 65% to 75% of these were observed just once. Together, the top ten hold roughly 19% of the sample.

According to the study, the label for this sample's time point signals: before anti-PD-1 therapy. Before and after PD-1 blockade, tumor biopsies came from the same primary tumor, making the samples site-matched. Genomic DNA extracted from tumor biopsies or peripheral blood was used for bulk TCRbeta sequencing, with input ranging from about 600 ng to 6,500 ng. To detect rare clonotypes with greater sensitivity than single-cell TCR sequencing, bulk TCRbeta sequencing was done on the leftover biopsy material. Every patient was a poor candidate for surgical resection and had histologically proven advanced or metastatic basal or squamous cell carcinoma. The basal cell carcinoma cohort comprised fewer than 12 patients, of whom about eight had bulk tumor TCR sequencing. Fresh biopsies were taken from the primary tumor site, and part of the biopsy material was kept in RNAlater for exome and bulk TCR sequencing.

Rearrangement joined TRBV21-1 to TRBJ2-3; the tabulated D call, TRBD1, remains unverified against the DNA. TRBV21-1 is flagged as a pseudogene. The sample here was tumor tissue, taken before anti-PD-1 treatment. The origin of this receptor is a human donor with basal cell carcinoma. The DNA reads as follows: TGTGCCAGCAGCAAAATAGTGAGACAGATCACTACAAAAGGTACGCAGTATTTT. The resulting protein is CASSKIVRQITTKGTQYF.